Below, 6 T cell receptor beta chains from the same sample are listed, as sequenced in a study of blood T cell repertoires in COVID-19. TCRdb's copy holds only in-frame clones and misses some; the assay was immunoSEQ multiplex PCR. The sample holds some 78,000 clones, approximately 90% seen once. Sequencing was done on a sample of peripheral blood. These TCRs come from a woman older than 75 with active or convalescent COVID-19.

The chain employs TRBV7-2 and TRBJ2-5; D perhaps matches TRBD2 (6 bases). There are 13 residues in the CDR3. The germline V and J ends were trimmed by 6 bases and 2 bases, with 10 bases remaining between them. Germline CDR1 reads SGHTA; CDR2 reads FQGNSA. The CDR3 bases are TGTGCCAGCAGACCGGGACTTCAAGAGACCCAGTACTTC. Residues: CASRPGLQETQYF.

V usage is TRBV18 and J usage is TRBJ2-5; D gene unclear. Trimming pared 4 bases from V and 2 bases from J, leaving 14 bases between. The CDR3 has 15 amino acids. CDR1 KGHSH and CDR2 LQKENI come from the germline V gene. CDR3 in DNA: TGTGCCAGCTCACAAACACAGCCTCCTCAAGAGACCCAGTACTTC. It encodes CASSQTQPPQETQYF.

The chain uses TRBV2 and TRBJ2-7; perhaps TRBD1 as D (8 bases). V lost 6 bases, J lost 7 bases, and 19 bases lay in between. The CDR3 covers 14 residues. Looked up from germline, CDR1 is SNHLY and CDR2 is FYNNEI. The CDR3 here is CASRSRGPGREQYF. In DNA, the CDR3 is TGTGCCAGCAGAAGCAGGGGGCCCGGGAGGGAGCAGTACTTC.

This sequence joins TRBV30 and TRBJ1-2; perhaps TRBD1 as D (6 bases). There are 13 residues in the CDR3. V lost 4 bases and J 4 bases, leaving 13 bases between the germline ends. Germline CDR1 and CDR2: GTSNPN and SVGIG (reference sequence). The CDR3 loop is CAWIPRGGYGYTF. Here the CDR3 DNA reads TGTGCCTGGATCCCTCGAGGGGGCTATGGCTACACCTTC. The full variable domain, its missing parts supplied by reference TRBV30 and TRBJ1-2, is SQTIHQWPATLVQPVGSPLSLECTVEGTSNPNLYWYRQAAGRGLQLLFYSVGIGQISSEVPQNLSASRPQDRQFILSSKKLLLSDSGFYLCAWIPRGGYGYTFGSGTRLTVV.

The chain couples TRBV18 to TRBJ2-7, with a possible D match to TRBD1 (5 bases). Trimming removed 2 bases at V and 2 bases at J, with 7 bases between. The CDR3 has 13 residues. The V gene's germline CDR1 is KGHSH and CDR2 LQKENI. Here the CDR3 reads CASSPTGAYEQYF. The CDR3 coding sequence is TGTGCCAGCTCACCAACAGGAGCCTACGAGCAGTACTTC.

CDR3 sequence (DNA): TGTGCCAGCAGCCCGATGACAGGGTCTAACGGGGAGCTGTTTTTT. Its protein is CASSPMTGSNGELFF. V usage is TRBV7-6 and J usage is TRBJ2-2; 7 nucleotides line up with TRBD1. The CDR3 loop spans 15 amino acids. CDR1 is SGHVS and CDR2 is FNYEAQ in the germline V gene. The V segment lost 5 bases and the J segment 7 bases; nucleotides outside the gene matches: 10.